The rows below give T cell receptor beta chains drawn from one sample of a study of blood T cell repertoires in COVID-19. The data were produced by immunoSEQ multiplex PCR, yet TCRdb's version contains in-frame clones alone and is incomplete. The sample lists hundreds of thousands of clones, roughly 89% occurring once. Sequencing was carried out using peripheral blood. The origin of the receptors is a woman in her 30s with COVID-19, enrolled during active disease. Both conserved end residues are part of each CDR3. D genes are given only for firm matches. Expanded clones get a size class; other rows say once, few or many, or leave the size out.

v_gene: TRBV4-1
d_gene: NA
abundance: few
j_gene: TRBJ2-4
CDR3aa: CASRTDLAKNIQYF
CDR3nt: TGCGCCAGCAGGACAGATTTAGCCAAAAACATTCAGTACTTC

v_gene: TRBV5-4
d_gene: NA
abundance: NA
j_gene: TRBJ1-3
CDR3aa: CASSPYGGTSGNTIYF
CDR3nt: TGTGCCAGCAGCCCCTATGGGGGGACCTCTGGAAACACCATATATTTT

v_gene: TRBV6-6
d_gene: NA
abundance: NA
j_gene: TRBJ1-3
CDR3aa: CASGENRNTIYF
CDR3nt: TGTGCCAGCGGAGAAAACAGAAACACCATATATTTT

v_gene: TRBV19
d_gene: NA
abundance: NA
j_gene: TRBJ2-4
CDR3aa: CASSIDSVAKNIQYF
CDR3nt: TGTGCCAGTAGTATTGACAGTGTGGCCAAAAACATTCAGTACTTC

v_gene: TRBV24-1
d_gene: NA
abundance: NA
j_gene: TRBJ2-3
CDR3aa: CATSDFGEAQYF
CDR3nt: TGTGCCACCAGTGATTTTGGCGAGGCGCAGTATTTT

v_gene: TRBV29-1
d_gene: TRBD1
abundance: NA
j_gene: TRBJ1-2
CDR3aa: CSVSGQGNGLYGYTF
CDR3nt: TGCAGCGTTTCCGGACAGGGGAACGGGCTCTATGGCTACACCTTC

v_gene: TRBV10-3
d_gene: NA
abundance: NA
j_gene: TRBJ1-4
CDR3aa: CASRGGTGLNEKLFF
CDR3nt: TGTGCCAGCCGGGGGGGCACAGGGCTAAATGAAAAACTGTTTTTT

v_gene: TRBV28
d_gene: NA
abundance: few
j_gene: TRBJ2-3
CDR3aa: CASSLGQLTDTQYF
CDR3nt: TGTGCCAGCAGCCTGGGCCAGCTCACAGATACGCAGTATTTT

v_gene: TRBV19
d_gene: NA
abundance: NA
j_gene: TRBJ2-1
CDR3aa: CASSIGGESNEQFF
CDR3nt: TGTGCCAGTAGTATAGGGGGGGAATCGAATGAGCAGTTCTTC

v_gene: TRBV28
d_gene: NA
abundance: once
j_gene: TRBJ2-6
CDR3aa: CASSFSSGANVLTF
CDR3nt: TGTGCCAGCAGTTTCTCTTCTGGGGCCAACGTCCTGACTTTC

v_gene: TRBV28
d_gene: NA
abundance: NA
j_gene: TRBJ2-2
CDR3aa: CASSLGAGTGELFF
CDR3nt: TGTGCCAGCAGTTTAGGGGCGGGGACCGGGGAGCTGTTTTTT

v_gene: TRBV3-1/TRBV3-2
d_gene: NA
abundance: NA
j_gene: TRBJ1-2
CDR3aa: CASSHSRYSPFFYGYTF
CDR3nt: TGTGCCAGCAGCCACTCCCGCTACAGCCCATTCTTCTATGGCTACACCTTC

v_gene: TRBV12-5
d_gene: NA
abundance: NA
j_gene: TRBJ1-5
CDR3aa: CASGLVGVLGQGLNQPQHF
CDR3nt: TGTGCTAGTGGTTTGGTTGGGGTTTTGGGGCAGGGCCTAAATCAGCCCCAGCATTTT

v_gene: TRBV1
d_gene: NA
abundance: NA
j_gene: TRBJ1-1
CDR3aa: CTSSQATGAEAFF
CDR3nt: TGCACCAGCAGCCAAGCAACAGGGGCTGAAGCTTTCTTT

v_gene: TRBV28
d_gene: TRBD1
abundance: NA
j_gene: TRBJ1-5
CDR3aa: CASSSPRQGAGNQPQHF
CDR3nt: TGTGCCAGCAGTTCCCCGAGGCAGGGGGCAGGCAATCAGCCCCAGCATTTT

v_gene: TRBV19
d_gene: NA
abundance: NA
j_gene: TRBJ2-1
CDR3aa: CASSITGWGQFF
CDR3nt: TGTGCCAGTAGTATTACGGGGTGGGGGCAGTTCTTC